The 27 T cell receptor beta chains reported below all come from one sample, sequenced in a study of T cell responses to AZD1222 COVID-19 vaccine. Libraries were prepared by immunoSEQ multiplex PCR; TCRdb keeps only in-frame clonotypes and omits some of them. The table records roughly 150,000 clones, 93% of them present only once. The starting material was peripheral blood, obtained on day 0 of AZD1222 vaccination. The origin of the receptors is an adult in good health.

V and J are TRBV7-9 and TRBJ2-7; D remains ambiguous. The CDR3 extends over 14 amino acids. The V and J ends lost 1 base and 2 bases respectively, with 9 bases between them. Per germline, CDR1 SEHNR and CDR2 FQNEAQ (reference sequence). The CDR3 DNA reads as TGTGCCAGCAGCTTAGGGACGGGCCCCTACGAGCAGTACTTC. Protein sequence: CASSLGTGPYEQYF.

This clone came up once. The gene calls are TRBV4-3 and TRBJ2-3; 11 positions agree with TRBD1. With 4 bases clipped from V and 3 bases from J, the junction kept 6 bases outside the gene matches. This CDR3 contains 16 residues. Germline CDR1 reads LGHNA; CDR2 reads YSLEER. Written as DNA, the CDR3 is TGCGCCAGCAGCCGCACCCGGGACAGGGGGACAGATACGCAGTATTTT. Translating gives CASSRTRDRGTDTQYF.

The V and J genes are TRBV9 and TRBJ2-7; D perhaps matches TRBD2 (6 bases). The V gene's germline CDR1 is SGDLS and CDR2 YYNGEE. The CDR3 has 17 amino acids. Between the trimmed V and J ends, which lost 4 bases and 0 bases, there was a span of 20 bases. The CDR3 sequence: CASSPGLRGGSSYEQYF. The CDR3 DNA is TGTGCCAGCAGCCCTGGGCTGCGTGGGGGGAGCTCCTACGAGCAGTACTTC.

This rearrangement joins TRBV10-2 to TRBJ2-1; either TRBD1 or TRBD2 may supply D (5 bases each). The V end was cut by 10 bases, the J end by 12 bases, with 19 bases between. Per the germline V gene, CDR1 is WSHSY and CDR2 is SAAADI. The CDR3 is 12 amino acids. CDR3 sequence reads: CATKSSRGGQFF. In DNA form, the CDR3 reads TGCGCCACTAAATCGTCCCGGGGCGGGCAGTTCTTC.

This clone has only a few counts. The genes are TRBV5-1 and TRBJ1-2; no clear D gene. This CDR3 region has 11 residues. V was cut by 7 bases and J by 8 bases, with 12 bases left in between. CDR1 is SGHRS and CDR2 is YFSETQ in the germline V gene. The CDR3 nucleotides are TGCGCCAGCGGAGGGCTCGTCGGCTACACCTTC. Translating gives CASGGLVGYTF.

The V call is TRBV28, the J call TRBJ1-4, with 7 nucleotides matching TRBD1. The germline V gene has CDR1 MDHEN and CDR2 SYDVKM. The CDR3 sequence is 17 residues long. Trimming at V came to 9 bases and at J to 1 base, leaving 14 bases not matched to a gene. The CDR3 coding sequence is TGTGCCAGAGAAACGGACAGGACCCCGGGAACTAATGAAAAACTGTTTTTT. Protein: CARETDRTPGTNEKLFF.

V gene TRBV6-1 combines with J gene TRBJ1-1; D ambiguous. The CDR3 contains 15 residues. V dropped 1 base and J dropped 0 bases, with 9 bases sitting between them. The V gene's germline CDR1 is MNHNS and CDR2 SASEGT. The chain's CDR3 is CASSEEGGLNTEAFF. The CDR3 DNA reads as TGTGCCAGCAGTGAAGAGGGAGGGTTGAACACTGAAGCTTTCTTT.

The V and J genes are TRBV5-6 and TRBJ1-1; the D gene is possibly TRBD1 (6 bases). The CDR3 covers 16 residues. V was pared by 2 bases and J by 0 bases, with 14 bases between. From germline, CDR1 is SGHDT and CDR2 YYEEEE. The CDR3 reads CASSFRGGALNTEAFF. In DNA form, the CDR3 reads TGTGCCAGCAGCTTCAGGGGAGGGGCCTTGAACACTGAAGCTTTCTTT.

This clone came up a few times. V gene TRBV7-2 combines with J gene TRBJ1-5; D ambiguous. Trimming pared 5 bases from V and 5 bases from J, leaving 10 bases between. The CDR3 runs 13 residues. Germline V gene data show CDR1 as SGHTA and CDR2 as FQGNSA. The DNA for the CDR3 is TGTGCCAGCAGCCCCACGAATGATCAGCCCCAGCATTTT. Residues: CASSPTNDQPQHF.

The chain recombines TRBV13 with TRBJ2-1; 15 nucleotides line up with TRBD2. The CDR3 covers 15 residues. J was trimmed by 7 bases and V by 3 bases; bases with no gene match: 1. The germline V gene has CDR1 PRHDT and CDR2 FYEKMQ (reference sequence). In nucleotides, the CDR3 is TGTGCCAGCAGCTTTGGACTAGCGGGGGGGAATGAGCAGTTCTTC. Encoded protein: CASSFGLAGGNEQFF. The full variable domain, its missing parts supplied by reference TRBV13 and TRBJ2-1, is AAGVIQSPRHLIKEKRETATLKCYPIPRHDTVYWYQQGPGQDPQFLISFYEKMQSDKGSIPDRFSAQQFSDYHSELNMSSLELGDSALYFCASSFGLAGGNEQFFGPGTRLTVL.

The gene calls are TRBV29-1 and TRBJ2-5, with D perhaps matching TRBD2 (7 bases). This CDR3 comprises 16 residues. CDR1 SQVTM and CDR2 ANQGSEA come from the germline V gene. V gave up 4 bases and J gave up 2 bases, with 20 bases separating them. The CDR3, as DNA: TGCAGCGTTGGGGGGGGGCGTCTATCCCGACAAGAGACCCAGTACTTC. Translated, it gives CSVGGGRLSRQETQYF.

The chain combines TRBV30 with TRBJ2-7; D is undetermined. CDR1 is GTSNPN and CDR2 is SVGIG in the germline V gene (reference sequence). CDR3 length: 11 amino acids. The V and J ends lost 0 bases and 4 bases respectively, with 4 bases between them. The chain's CDR3 is CAWSVLYEQYF. CDR3 DNA sequence: TGTGCCTGGAGTGTACTATACGAGCAGTACTTC.

The chain links TRBV5-1 to TRBJ1-1; D not certain. Germline V lookup: CDR1 SGHRS, CDR2 YFSETQ. The V and J ends lost 2 bases and 1 base respectively, with 9 bases between them. CDR3 length: 14 residues. The CDR3 coding sequence is TGCGCCAGCAGCTTTACGAGTCCGAACACTGAAGCTTTCTTT. Protein sequence: CASSFTSPNTEAFF. Looking up the rest from reference TRBV5-1 and TRBJ1-1 gives the full variable domain: KAGVTQTPRYLIKTRGQQVTLSCSPISGHRSVSWYQQTPGQGLQFLFEYFSETQRNKGNFPGRFSGRQFSNSRSEMNVSTLELGDSALYLCASSFTSPNTEAFFGQGTRLTVV.

This rearrangement joins TRBV19 to TRBJ1-2; TRBD1 aligns across 8 bases. From germline, CDR1 is LNHDA and CDR2 SQIVND (reference sequence). The CDR3 is 15 amino acids. The V gene end was trimmed by 3 bases and the J gene end by 2 bases; junction bases not matched to a gene: 5. DNA of the CDR3: TGTGCCAGTAGTATCTGGCAGGGGGCGAACTATGGCTACACCTTC. Its translation is CASSIWQGANYGYTF. Full variable domain (outside the CDR3, taken from reference TRBV19 and TRBJ1-2): DGGITQSPKYLFRKEGQNVTLSCEQNLNHDAMYWYRQDPGQGLRLIYYSQIVNDFQKGDIAEGYSVSREKKESFPLTVTSAQKNPTAFYLCASSIWQGANYGYTFGSGTRLTVV.

V and J are TRBV7-8 and TRBJ2-7; 10 nucleotides align to TRBD2. The CDR3 spans 14 residues. With 5 bases clipped from V and 3 bases from J, the junction kept 4 bases outside the gene matches. CDR1 is SGHVS and CDR2 is FQNEAQ in the germline V gene. The CDR3 sequence is CASSPGTSVYEQYF. The DNA for the CDR3 is TGTGCCAGCAGCCCAGGGACTAGCGTCTACGAGCAGTACTTC.

The V and J genes are TRBV6-1 and TRBJ1-2; D is ambiguous. Germline loops: CDR1 MNHNS, CDR2 SASEGT. This CDR3 is 13 amino acids long. V was shortened by 1 base and J by 5 bases, with 8 bases between the two germline ends. CDR3 sequence (DNA): TGTGCCAGCAGTGAAGTATCAGTTTATGGCTACACCTTC. It is translated as CASSEVSVYGYTF.

Only one count was recorded for this clone. The CDR3 DNA sequence: TGTGCCAGCAGCCCAGGGGGGACAGACTACGAGCAGTACTTC. Translated, it gives CASSPGGTDYEQYF. V is TRBV7-2 and J is TRBJ2-7; D may be TRBD1 (7 bases). The CDR3 spans 14 residues. Looked up from germline, CDR1 is SGHTA and CDR2 is FQGNSA. Trimming removed 5 bases from V and 3 bases from J, with 14 bases in between. Together with reference TRBV7-2 and TRBJ2-7, the CDR3 gives the full variable domain: GAGVSQSPSNKVTEKGKDVELRCDPISGHTALYWYRQSLGQGLEFLIYFQGNSAPDKSGLPSDRFSAERTGGSVSTLTIQRTQQEDSAVYLCASSPGGTDYEQYFGPGTRLTVT.

The V gene is TRBV3-1 (or the pseudogene TRBV3-2), the J gene TRBJ1-2; D is perhaps TRBD1 (5 bases). Germline values: CDR1 LGHDT, CDR2 YNNKEL (reference sequence). This CDR3 has 12 amino acids. The ends were cut back, 3 bases at V and 8 bases at J, with 10 bases in the middle. CDR3 sequence (DNA): TGTGCCAGCAGCCAGGACACGGGAGGCTACACCTTC. It codes for CASSQDTGGYTF.

The rearrangement links TRBV5-1 to TRBJ1-6; D is possibly TRBD1 (5 bases). The CDR3 has 15 residues. The V end lost 0 bases, the J end lost 8 bases, and 12 bases lay between the germline ends. Germline loops: CDR1 SGHRS, CDR2 YFSETQ. The CDR3 bases are TGCGCCAGCAGCTTGGCCAGTGACAGCCATTCACCCCTCCACTTT. Residues: CASSLASDSHSPLHF. Full variable domain (missing parts from reference TRBV5-1 and TRBJ1-6): KAGVTQTPRYLIKTRGQQVTLSCSPISGHRSVSWYQQTPGQGLQFLFEYFSETQRNKGNFPGRFSGRQFSNSRSEMNVSTLELGDSALYLCASSLASDSHSPLHFGNGTRLTVT.

V usage is TRBV25-1 and J usage is TRBJ1-3; perhaps TRBD1 as D (5 bases). CDR3 size: 14 residues. Trimming left V 3 bases short and J 8 bases short, with 14 bases between. The germline V gene encodes CDR1 MGHDK and CDR2 SYGVNS. The CDR3 DNA is TGTGCCAGCAGTGAGACGGGGGGAGCTGACACCATATATTTT. Its translation is CASSETGGADTIYF.

The chain combines TRBV19 with TRBJ2-5; 13 positions match TRBD2. The CDR3 totals 15 residues. Germline-derived CDR1 and CDR2 are LNHDA and SQIVND (reference sequence). With V trimmed by 5 bases and J by 4 bases, 4 bases remained unmatched. For the CDR3, the DNA is TGTGCCAGTAGTGATACTAGCGGGGGGGCAGAGACCCAGTACTTC. Protein product: CASSDTSGGAETQYF.

CDR3 loop: CASSFRDSPYEQYF. CDR3 nucleotides: TGTGCCAGCAGCTTCCGGGACAGTCCCTACGAGCAGTACTTC. J is TRBJ2-7 and V is TRBV5-5, with 7 nucleotides matching TRBD1. Germline CDR1 reads SGHKS; CDR2 reads YYEKEE (reference sequence). J gave up 2 bases and V 2 bases, and 4 bases lay outside the gene matches. This CDR3 region has 14 residues.

This chain uses TRBV7-3 with TRBJ2-1; 8 bases agree with TRBD2. The junction had 8 bases not matched to a gene; V was cut back by 1 base and J by 9 bases. Germline V lookup: CDR1 SGHTA, CDR2 FQGTGA. This CDR3 spans 15 amino acids. In DNA form, the CDR3 reads TGTGCCAGCAGCTTAATACCGGGAGGGCAGGGTGAGCAGTTCTTC. It yields the protein CASSLIPGGQGEQFF.

The chain has TRBV2 and TRBJ2-7; no clear D gene. The germline V gene has CDR1 SNHLY and CDR2 FYNNEI. The CDR3 contains 12 residues. Trimming stripped 11 bases from V and 7 bases from J, with 18 bases between. The CDR3 DNA reads TGTGCCTCCCGATTTTCATCGTTGGAGCAGTACTTC. Translated: CASRFSSLEQYF.

CDR3 coding DNA: TGTGCCAGCAGCTCACAGGGTCTCGGTGTAAAAAACATTCAGTACTTC. It encodes CASSSQGLGVKNIQYF. This chain connects TRBV7-2 to TRBJ2-4; possibly TRBD1 for D (6 bases). The CDR3 sequence is 16 residues long. V was clipped by 4 bases and J by 4 bases, with 17 bases between them. The germline gives CDR1 SGHTA, CDR2 FQGNSA.

The chain combines TRBV4-3 with TRBJ1-2; D is undetermined. CDR3 length equals 15 residues. Germline V CDR1 and CDR2: LGHNA, YSLEER. The V end was cut by 3 bases, the J end by 6 bases, with 17 bases between. CDR3 in amino acids: CASSQDFSLGNGYTF. In nucleotides, the CDR3 is TGCGCCAGCAGCCAGGACTTTAGCCTCGGGAATGGCTACACCTTC.

This chain connects TRBV7-8 to TRBJ1-5; D is undetermined. Germline assignment: CDR1 SGHVS and CDR2 FQNEAQ. This CDR3 is 13 amino acids long. Trimming removed 2 bases from V and 6 bases from J, with 8 bases in between. The CDR3 loop reads CASSLLSGQPQHF. CDR3 sequence (DNA): TGTGCCAGCAGCTTATTATCGGGTCAGCCCCAGCATTTT.